This entry lists 10 T cell receptor beta chains sequenced from one sample in a study of memory CD4+ T cells and cytomegalovirus serostatus. Data came from immunoSEQ multiplex PCR; TCRdb stores just in-frame clones and leaves some out. The table records more than 55,000 clones, 75% to 90% of them present only once. The sort gate was single viable CD3+CD4+CD8-CD45RO+ cells for memory CD4+ T cells. Specimen: memory CD4+ T cells from blood. The receptor set was obtained from an adult in good health and CMV-seronegative.

The genes are TRBV4-2 and TRBJ2-3; TRBD2 matches 9 bases. The CDR3 has 16 residues. The germline V gene encodes CDR1 LGHNA and CDR2 YNFKEQ. Trimming removed 3 bases from V and 0 bases from J; junction bases left unmatched: 4. CDR3 bases: TGTGCCAGCAGCCACTTAGCGGGAGTTAGCACAGATACGCAGTATTTT. This sequence encodes CASSHLAGVSTDTQYF.

This chain joins TRBV5-1 and TRBJ1-4, with 7 bases lining up with TRBD1. CDR1 and CDR2 from the germline V gene are SGHRS and YFSETQ. J gave up 7 bases and V 4 bases, and 16 bases lay outside the gene matches. The CDR3 is 17 residues long. CDR3 amino acids: CASSRDSPFLSGEKLFF. In nucleotides, the CDR3 is TGCGCCAGCAGCCGGGACAGCCCGTTCCTATCGGGTGAAAAACTGTTTTTT.

The chain links TRBV18 to TRBJ2-1; TRBD2 agrees at 12 bases. In germline, CDR1 is KGHSH, CDR2 LQKENI. V shed 5 bases and J 2 bases; nucleotides not matched to a gene: 7. This CDR3 spans 17 amino acids. The CDR3, as DNA: TGTGCCAGCTCATCGACTAGCGGGAGTAGGACCTACAATGAGCAGTTCTTC. Amino acids: CASSSTSGSRTYNEQFF.

This sequence joins TRBV18 and TRBJ2-1; maybe TRBD1 (6 bases). The CDR3 loop spans 12 amino acids. The germline V gene has CDR1 KGHSH and CDR2 LQKENI. The V end was cut by 5 bases, the J end by 7 bases, with 9 bases between. CDR3 nucleotides: TGTGCCAGCTCAGAAACAGGGAATGAGCAGTTCTTC. Translation gives CASSETGNEQFF.

V and J are TRBV9 and TRBJ1-3; D is unclear. Germline loops: CDR1 SGDLS, CDR2 YYNGEE. This CDR3 spans 14 amino acids. V lost 2 bases, J lost 0 bases, and 6 bases lay in between. DNA of the CDR3: TGTGCCAGCAGCGTCAGCAGCTCTGGAAACACCATATATTTT. Translating gives CASSVSSSGNTIYF.

The V call is TRBV28, the J call TRBJ2-3; D is uncertain. Trimming left V 6 bases short and J 0 bases short, with 10 bases between. Per the germline V gene, CDR1 is MDHEN and CDR2 is SYDVKM. The CDR3 spans 14 residues. The CDR3 loop reads CASRGGISTDTQYF. The CDR3 nucleotides are TGTGCCAGCAGGGGCGGAATTAGCACAGATACGCAGTATTTT.

This clone was recorded once. The gene calls are TRBV10-3 and TRBJ2-7, with D perhaps TRBD2 (7 bases). The germline V gene has CDR1 ENHRY and CDR2 SYGVKD. The CDR3 is 14 residues long. V lost 8 bases to trimming and J lost 6 bases, with 20 bases between them. CDR3 sequence reads: CAIATSRGSGEQYF. CDR3 bases: TGTGCCATCGCGACTAGCAGGGGCTCAGGCGAGCAGTACTTC.

The V call is TRBV18, the J call TRBJ2-3, with TRBD1 identical over 7 bases. This CDR3 is 16 amino acids long. Germline loops: CDR1 KGHSH, CDR2 LQKENI. V lost 1 base and J lost 0; bases outside the gene matches: 4. CDR3 in DNA: TGTGCCAGCTCACCACTCCCGACAGGGAGCACAGATACGCAGTATTTT. It encodes CASSPLPTGSTDTQYF.

This chain uses TRBV5-1 with TRBJ2-7; D might be TRBD1 (5 bases). This CDR3 comprises 12 residues. Trimming removed 2 bases from V and 7 bases from J, with 10 bases in between. Germline values: CDR1 SGHRS, CDR2 YFSETQ. The CDR3, as DNA: TGCGCCAGCAGCTTCGGGCAGGGTGAGCAGTACTTC. Protein: CASSFGQGEQYF.

This chain joins TRBV18 and TRBJ2-1; 8 nucleotides match TRBD1. V shed 2 bases, J shed 3 bases, and the junction held 0 bases outside the gene matches. Germline V lookup: CDR1 KGHSH, CDR2 LQKENI. This CDR3 has 14 residues. In nucleotides, the CDR3 is TGTGCCAGCTCACCAGGGACAGGCTACAATGAGCAGTTCTTC. Translation gives CASSPGTGYNEQFF.